This paragraph covers one T cell receptor beta chain sequence. V shed 5 bases, J shed 4 bases, and the junction held 2 bases outside the gene matches. This CDR3 has 13 residues. This sample stems from a study of blood T cell repertoires in COVID-19. The overall study: Specimens from acute and convalescent COVID-19 originated in the United States, Italy and Spain.

Measured with immunoSEQ multiplex PCR; TCRdb has only the in-frame clones, and not every one. The sample includes about 130,000 clones, about four fifths of them seen just once. The chain has TRBV12-3 or TRBV12-4 and TRBJ1-5, with 7 bases lining up with TRBD1. Sequencing was performed on PBMCs or T cells enriched from blood (not recorded which). The source of this sequence is a man aged 45 to 65 who had recovered from COVID-19. The CDR3 loop is CASSLGQNQPQHF. The CDR3 nucleotides read TGTGCCAGCAGTCTGGGACAGAATCAGCCCCAGCATTTT.